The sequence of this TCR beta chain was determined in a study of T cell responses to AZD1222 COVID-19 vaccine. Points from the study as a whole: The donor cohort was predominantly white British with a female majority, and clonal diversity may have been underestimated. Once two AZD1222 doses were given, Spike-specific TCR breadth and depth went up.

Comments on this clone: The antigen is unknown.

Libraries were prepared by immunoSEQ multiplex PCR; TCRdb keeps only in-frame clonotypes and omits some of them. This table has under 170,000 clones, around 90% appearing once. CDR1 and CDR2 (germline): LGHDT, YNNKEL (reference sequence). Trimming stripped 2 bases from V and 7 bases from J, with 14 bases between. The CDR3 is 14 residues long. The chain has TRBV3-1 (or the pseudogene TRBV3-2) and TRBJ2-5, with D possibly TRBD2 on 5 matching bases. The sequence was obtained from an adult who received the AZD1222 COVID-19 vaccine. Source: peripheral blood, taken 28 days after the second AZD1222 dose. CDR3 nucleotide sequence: TGTGCCAGCAGCCAACTGGTGGAGGTTGGGACCCAGTACTTC. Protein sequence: CASSQLVEVGTQYF.